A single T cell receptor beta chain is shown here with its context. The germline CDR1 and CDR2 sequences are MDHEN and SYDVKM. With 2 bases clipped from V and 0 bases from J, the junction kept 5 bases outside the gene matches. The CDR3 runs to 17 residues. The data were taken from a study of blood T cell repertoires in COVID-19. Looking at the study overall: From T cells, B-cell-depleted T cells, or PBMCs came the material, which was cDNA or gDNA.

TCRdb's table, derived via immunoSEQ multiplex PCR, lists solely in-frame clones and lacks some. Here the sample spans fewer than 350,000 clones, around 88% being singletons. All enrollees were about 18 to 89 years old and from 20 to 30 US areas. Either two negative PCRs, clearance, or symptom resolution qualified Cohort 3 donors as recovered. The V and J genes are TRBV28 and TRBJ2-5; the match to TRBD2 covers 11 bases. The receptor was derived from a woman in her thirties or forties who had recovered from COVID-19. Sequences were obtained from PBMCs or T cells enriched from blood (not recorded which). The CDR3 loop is CASSLLAGGDHQETQYF. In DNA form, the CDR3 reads TGTGCCAGCAGTTTACTAGCGGGAGGTGACCACCAAGAGACCCAGTACTTC.